Reported below is one T cell receptor (beta chain). Its antigen is currently not known. Base qualities are not recorded, but no much larger clone differs from it by a single base. The CDR3 goes from the cysteine to the phenylalanine over 16 residues. Only CDR3 DNA is held: 48 bases, read in frame from base 1. CDR1 and CDR2 are drawn from the germline V gene: ENHRY, SYGVKD. Relative to germline, V is missing 8 bases and J is missing 1 base, with 10 bases of the junction outside any gene match. This sample was taken from a study of type 1 regulatory T cells (dated by TCRdb to the early 2020s). A note on the overall study: An in vitro protocol by which a Tr1-enriched, alloantigen-specific CD4 T cell product named T-allo10 was generated was characterized in the study. Patients with hematological malignancies who were receiving allogeneic hematopoietic stem cell transplantation were the group in which T-allo10 was being clinically evaluated.

The sequencer listed for this sample is Illumina MiSeq. TCRdb reanalyzed the raw reads on its own, using fastp at Q25 for trimming and MiXCR for clone calling, and kept in-frame beta chains. Every distinct CDR3 protein forms one entry, paired with its most common genes and DNA. The sample records about 62,000 distinct CDR3 sequences, roughly two thirds of which are singletons. 1.5% to 2% of the sample is in the top ten clones. Findings and caveats that apply to the study as a whole: Tr1 cells showed a more restricted TCR repertoire than non-Tr1 cells, which the study interpreted as alloantigen-induced clonal expansion.

The receptor's source is a human donor in good health. Sequencing was performed on cultured non-Tr1 T cells, either the whole culture or a sorted T cell fraction (not recorded which). The sample's cell subset or site, from its label and the paper: non-Tr1 population from the T-allo10 product. The chain uses TRBV10-3 and TRBJ2-2; a stretch of 7 junction bases matches TRBD2. The sequenced DNA: TGTGCCATCCGCGGGTTGGGAGGGCTGAACACCGGGGAGCTGTTTTTT. Translated, it gives CAIRGLGGLNTGELFF.